This T cell receptor (beta chain) is from a study of T-cell memory formation after mild COVID-19. General study points: What remained unconfirmed was the SARS-CoV-2 specificity of second-wave clones peaking on day 37. There were some responding clones in pre-infection memory, which suggested that cross-reactive memory had joined. Day 15 to 85 contractors were CD4/CD8 balanced; later expanders leaned CD4+.

TCRdb reprocessed the 5' RACE reads with MiXCR, giving one entry per CDR3 protein. The sample records roughly 300,000 distinct CDR3 sequences, 8% to 9% being singletons. Worth noting for this clonotype: The target antigen is unknown.

Sequencing used PBMCs or a T cell subset sorted from them (not recorded which). The source is a man younger than 30 who had mild COVID-19 (a few samples of this study predate the infection). Cell type and time point are not known.

As DNA, the CDR3 is TGCAGCGTTGAGGGGACTGGAAACACCATATATTTT. Residues: CSVEGTGNTIYF. J is TRBJ1-3 and V is TRBV29-1; D uncertain. The CDR3 loop spans 12 amino acids. V lost 3 bases and J 2 bases, leaving 5 bases between the germline ends. Germline V gene sequence: CDR1 SQVTM, CDR2 ANQGSEA.